This record covers a single T cell receptor (beta chain). The antigen remains unidentified. This specimen comes from a study of cytomegalovirus exposure and HLA in healthy donors. Overall study findings and caveats: Specific recognition of CMV antigens was confirmed in vitro for three chains (all CMV-associated). Researchers catalogued under 200 TCR beta chains as cytomegalovirus-associated. Previous analysis showed most TCR beta V segments were productive about 90% or about 30% of the time.

The germline V and J ends were trimmed by 5 bases and 5 bases, with 10 bases remaining between them. The length of the CDR3 is 12 residues. Germline-derived CDR1 and CDR2 are SEHNR and FQNEAQ (reference sequence). With 60 Vbeta and 13 Jbeta primers, the PCR was carried out. In the authors' workflow: Later analysis identified 80 million to 85 million unique TCR beta chains, approximately 11 million shared. Produced via immunoSEQ multiplex PCR; TCRdb's table is partial and in-frame only. Clone size and V and J calls were adopted from that table, with D and trimming inferred from the DNA. The repertoire includes about 160,000 clones, 77% of them detected once, and about 3.8% sits in the top ten.

Sample: PBMCs. The chain employs TRBV7-9 and TRBJ2-7; tentatively, D is TRBD1 (6 bases). The receptor comes from a young man in good health and CMV-seropositive. The CDR3 loop is CASSPWDNEQYF. CDR3 DNA sequence: TGTGCCAGCAGCCCATGGGACAACGAGCAGTACTTC.